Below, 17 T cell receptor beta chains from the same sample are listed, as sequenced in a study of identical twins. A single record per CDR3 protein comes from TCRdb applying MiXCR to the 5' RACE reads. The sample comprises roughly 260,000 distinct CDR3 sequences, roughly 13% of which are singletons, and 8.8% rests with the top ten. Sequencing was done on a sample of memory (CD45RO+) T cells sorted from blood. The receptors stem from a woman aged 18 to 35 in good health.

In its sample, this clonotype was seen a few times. This CDR3 reads CASSDPHRDGTDTQYF. CDR3 sequence (DNA): TGTGCCAGCAGTGACCCTCATCGGGATGGCACAGATACGCAGTATTTT. The chain couples TRBV6-1 to TRBJ2-3, with D tentatively TRBD2 (5 bases). The V end was cut by 3 bases, the J end by 1 base, with 14 bases between. The CDR3 covers 16 residues. Germline loops: CDR1 MNHNS, CDR2 SASEGT.

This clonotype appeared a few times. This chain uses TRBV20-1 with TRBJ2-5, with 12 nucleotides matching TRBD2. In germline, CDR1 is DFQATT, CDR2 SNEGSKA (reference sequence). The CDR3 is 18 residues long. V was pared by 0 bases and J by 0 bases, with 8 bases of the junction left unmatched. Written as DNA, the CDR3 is TGCAGTGCTAGAGAGAGACTAGCGGGGGCTAGGTACCAAGAGACCCAGTACTTC. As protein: CSARERLAGARYQETQYF.

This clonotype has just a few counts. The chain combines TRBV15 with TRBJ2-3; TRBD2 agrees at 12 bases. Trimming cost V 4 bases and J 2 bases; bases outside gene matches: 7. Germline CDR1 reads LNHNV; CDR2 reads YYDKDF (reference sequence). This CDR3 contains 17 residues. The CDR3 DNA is TGTGCCACCAGCACACTAACTAGCGGGAGGTACACAGATACGCAGTATTTT. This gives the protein CATSTLTSGRYTDTQYF.

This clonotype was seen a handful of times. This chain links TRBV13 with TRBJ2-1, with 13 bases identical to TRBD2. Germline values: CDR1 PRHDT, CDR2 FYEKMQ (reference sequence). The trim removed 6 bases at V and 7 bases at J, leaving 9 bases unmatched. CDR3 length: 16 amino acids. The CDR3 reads CASRKLAGGLINEQFF. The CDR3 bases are TGTGCCAGCAGAAAACTAGCGGGAGGGCTAATAAATGAGCAGTTCTTC.

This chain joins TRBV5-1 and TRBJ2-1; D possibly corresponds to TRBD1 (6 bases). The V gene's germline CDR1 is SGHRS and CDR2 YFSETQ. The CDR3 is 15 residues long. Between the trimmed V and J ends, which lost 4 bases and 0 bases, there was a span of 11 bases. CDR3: CASSRTVSSYNEQFF. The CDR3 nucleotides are TGCGCCAGCAGCAGGACAGTTAGCTCCTACAATGAGCAGTTCTTC.

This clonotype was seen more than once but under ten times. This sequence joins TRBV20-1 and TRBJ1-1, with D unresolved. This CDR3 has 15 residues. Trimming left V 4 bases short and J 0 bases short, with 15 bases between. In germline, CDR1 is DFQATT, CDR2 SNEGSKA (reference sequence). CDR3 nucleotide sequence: TGCAGTGCTACGGCCCCCCTGTCAGTGAACACTGAAGCTTTCTTT. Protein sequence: CSATAPLSVNTEAFF.

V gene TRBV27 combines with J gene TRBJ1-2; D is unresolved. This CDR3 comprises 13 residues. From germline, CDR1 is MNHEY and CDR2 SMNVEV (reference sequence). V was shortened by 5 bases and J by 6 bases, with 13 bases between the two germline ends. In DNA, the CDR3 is TGTGCCAGCAGTCTTGGACGGAGAGATGGCTACACCTTC. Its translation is CASSLGRRDGYTF.

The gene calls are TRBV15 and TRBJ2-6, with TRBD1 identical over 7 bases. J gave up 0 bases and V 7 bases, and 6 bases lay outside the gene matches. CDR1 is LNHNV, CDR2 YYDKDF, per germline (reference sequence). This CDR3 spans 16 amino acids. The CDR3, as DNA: TGTGCCACCATCAGGGACAGAGGCTCTGGGGCCAACGTCCTGACTTTC. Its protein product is CATIRDRGSGANVLTF.

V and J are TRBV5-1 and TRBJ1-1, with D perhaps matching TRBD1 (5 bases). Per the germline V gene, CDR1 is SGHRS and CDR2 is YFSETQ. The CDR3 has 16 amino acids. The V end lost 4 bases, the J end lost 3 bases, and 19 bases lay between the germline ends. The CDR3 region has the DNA TGCGCCAGCAGCCTCCTATTGACAGCCCAGGACACTGAAGCTTTCTTT. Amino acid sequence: CASSLLLTAQDTEAFF.

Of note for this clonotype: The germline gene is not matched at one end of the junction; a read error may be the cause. CDR3 protein: CVSRPGASGSEQFF. Here the CDR3 DNA reads TGTGTCAGCAGACCCGGGGCCTCCGGGAGTGAGCAGTTCTTC. The genes are TRBV3-1 and TRBJ2-1; D might be TRBD2 (6 bases). This CDR3 comprises 14 residues. Per germline, CDR1 LGHDT and CDR2 YNNKEL (reference sequence).

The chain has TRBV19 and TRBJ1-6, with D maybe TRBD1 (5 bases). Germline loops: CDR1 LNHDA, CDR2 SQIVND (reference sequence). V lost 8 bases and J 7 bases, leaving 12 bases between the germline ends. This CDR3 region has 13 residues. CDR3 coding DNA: TGTGCCAGTGAACAGGAGAGGAATTCACCCCTCCACTTT. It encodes CASEQERNSPLHF.

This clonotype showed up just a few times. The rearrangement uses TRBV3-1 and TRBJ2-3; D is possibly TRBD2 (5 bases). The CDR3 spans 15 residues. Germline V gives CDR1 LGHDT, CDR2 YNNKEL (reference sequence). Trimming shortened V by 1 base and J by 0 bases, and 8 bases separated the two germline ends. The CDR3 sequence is CASSQVLASTDTQYF. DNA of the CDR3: TGTGCCAGCAGCCAAGTGCTAGCAAGCACAGATACGCAGTATTTT.

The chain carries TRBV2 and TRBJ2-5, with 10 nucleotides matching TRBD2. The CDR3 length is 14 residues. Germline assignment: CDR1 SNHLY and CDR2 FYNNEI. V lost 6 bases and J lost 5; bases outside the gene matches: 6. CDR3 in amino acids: CASRGAGGPETQYF. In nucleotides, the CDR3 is TGTGCCAGCAGGGGAGCGGGGGGGCCGGAGACCCAGTACTTC.

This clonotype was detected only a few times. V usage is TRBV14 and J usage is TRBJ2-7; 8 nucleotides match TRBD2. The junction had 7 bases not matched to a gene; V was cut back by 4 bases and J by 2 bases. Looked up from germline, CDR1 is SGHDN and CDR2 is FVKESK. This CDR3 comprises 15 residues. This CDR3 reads CASSLQAGEAYEQYF. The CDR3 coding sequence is TGTGCCAGCAGCCTCCAAGCGGGAGAGGCCTACGAGCAGTACTTC.

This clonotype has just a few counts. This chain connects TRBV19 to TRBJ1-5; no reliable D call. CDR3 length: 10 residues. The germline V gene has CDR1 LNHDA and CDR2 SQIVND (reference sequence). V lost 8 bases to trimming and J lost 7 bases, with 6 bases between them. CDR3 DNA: TGTGCCAGTGGGGAACAGCCCCAGCATTTT. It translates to CASGEQPQHF.

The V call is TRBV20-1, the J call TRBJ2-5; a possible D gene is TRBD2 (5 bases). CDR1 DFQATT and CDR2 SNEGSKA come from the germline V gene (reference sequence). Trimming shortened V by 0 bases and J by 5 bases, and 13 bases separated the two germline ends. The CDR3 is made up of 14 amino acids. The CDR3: CSARDHLARETQYF. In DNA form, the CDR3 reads TGCAGTGCTAGAGATCACCTAGCACGGGAGACCCAGTACTTC.

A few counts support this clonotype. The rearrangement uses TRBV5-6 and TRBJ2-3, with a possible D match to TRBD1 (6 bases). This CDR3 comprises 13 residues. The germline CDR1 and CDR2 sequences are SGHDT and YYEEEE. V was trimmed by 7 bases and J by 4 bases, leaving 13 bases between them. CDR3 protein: CASVKKGADTQYF. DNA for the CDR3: TGTGCCAGCGTTAAGAAGGGGGCAGATACGCAGTATTTT.